A single sample is the source of the 8 T cell receptor beta chains below, sequenced in a study of beta chain features in type 1 diabetes (dated by TCRdb to 2017 to 2018). Receptor amplification or capture employed the immunoSEQ multiplex PCR assay. All of the isolated RNA was reverse transcribed with the High Capacity cDNA Reverse Transcription Kit, so expressed TCRB transcripts were sequenced. As stored in TCRdb, this immuneACCESS dataset retains in-frame rearrangements with V and J assigned. A fraction of the clones does not appear; measured against another copy, unresolved V genes explain less than half of the discrepancy, and the remainder lacks a known reason. The sample table holds about 290,000 clones, of which 8% were seen once. The ten largest account for roughly 1% of the sample. Sample: central memory CD4+ T cells from blood. Every receptor here comes from a woman aged 18 to 35 in good health.

This rearrangement joins TRBV5-4 to TRBJ1-5; a possible D gene is TRBD1 (5 bases). The ends were cut back, 2 bases at V and 3 bases at J, with 12 bases in the middle. The CDR3 consists of 15 residues. Germline assignment: CDR1 SGHNT and CDR2 YYREEE (reference sequence). The CDR3 here is CASSFATEYNQPQHF. The DNA of the CDR3 is TGTGCCAGCAGCTTCGCGACAGAATACAATCAGCCCCAGCATTTT. Drawing the rest from reference TRBV5-4 and TRBJ1-5, the complete variable domain is ETGVTQSPTHLIKTRGQQVTLRCSSQSGHNTVSWYQQALGQGPQFIFQYYREEENGRGNFPPRFSGLQFPNYSSELNVNALELDDSALYLCASSFATEYNQPQHFGDGTRLSIL.

The sample holds a few counts of this clone. This chain links TRBV27 with TRBJ1-1; 7 bases line up with TRBD1. The CDR3 sequence is 16 residues long. Germline V gene sequence: CDR1 MNHEY, CDR2 SMNVEV (reference sequence). V shed 6 bases, J shed 0 bases, and the junction held 10 bases outside the gene matches. The CDR3 region has the DNA TGTGCCAGCAGCCGTACTCCGACAGGGTTGAACACTGAAGCTTTCTTT. Protein product: CASSRTPTGLNTEAFF.

This clone was seen a few times. The genes are TRBV7-2 and TRBJ1-5; 7 bases line up with TRBD1. The CDR3 sequence is 17 residues long. Trimming at V came to 1 base and at J to 7 bases, leaving 13 bases not matched to a gene. Germline V CDR1 and CDR2: SGHTA, FQGNSA. In nucleotides, the CDR3 is TGTGCCAGCAGCTTAGACCCCATGACAGGGCTGGCGCAGCCCCAGCATTTT. Encoded protein: CASSLDPMTGLAQPQHF.

This clone was observed a few times. V gene TRBV15 combines with J gene TRBJ1-1; D gene uncertain. The V end was cut by 4 bases, the J end by 1 base, with 7 bases between. In germline, CDR1 is LNHNV, CDR2 YYDKDF (reference sequence). This CDR3 is built from 13 residues. The CDR3 is CATSIQENTEAFF. The DNA for the CDR3 is TGTGCCACCAGCATCCAGGAGAACACTGAAGCTTTCTTT.

V gene TRBV29-1 combines with J gene TRBJ2-1, with 10 bases aligning to TRBD1. The trim removed 5 bases at V and 7 bases at J, leaving 8 bases unmatched. The V gene's germline CDR1 is SQVTM and CDR2 ANQGSEA. This CDR3 comprises 14 residues. This CDR3 reads CSVTPGTGVNEQFF. CDR3 DNA sequence: TGCAGCGTTACCCCCGGGACAGGGGTAAATGAGCAGTTCTTC.

This CDR3 is CASSWGQGGSFF. Written as DNA, the CDR3 is TGTGCCAGCAGTTGGGGGCAGGGGGGATCTTTCTTT. V is TRBV6-5 and J is TRBJ1-1; 7 nucleotides align to TRBD1. The germline CDR1 and CDR2 sequences are MNHEY and SVGAGI. This CDR3 is built from 12 residues. V shed 4 bases and J 12 bases; nucleotides not matched to a gene: 8.

This clone appeared a few times. The J gene is TRBJ1-1, the V gene TRBV4-2, with D perhaps TRBD1 (5 bases). The germline V gene has CDR1 LGHNA and CDR2 YNFKEQ. Trimming left V 0 bases short and J 0 bases short, with 11 bases between. CDR3 size: 16 residues. This chain's CDR3 is CASSQDQGTLNTEAFF. For the CDR3, the DNA is TGTGCCAGCAGCCAAGATCAAGGGACGTTGAACACTGAAGCTTTCTTT.

This clone was detected only a few times. V usage is TRBV15 and J usage is TRBJ2-5, with TRBD1 matching over 8 bases. Trimming removed 1 base from V and 5 bases from J; junction bases left unmatched: 6. The CDR3 is made up of 15 amino acids. Germline CDR1 LNHNV, CDR2 YYDKDF (reference sequence). The CDR3 DNA reads TGTGCCACCAGCAGAGGAGGACAGGGTACTGAGACCCAGTACTTC. Its translation: CATSRGGQGTETQYF. Based on the CDR3 plus reference TRBV15 and TRBJ2-5, the full variable domain is DAMVIQNPRYQVTQFGKPVTLSCSQTLNHNVMYWYQQKSSQAPKLLFHYYDKDFNNEADTPDNFQSRRPNTSFCFLDIRSPGLGDTAMYLCATSRGGQGTETQYFGPGTRLLVL.